Shown below are 29 T cell receptor beta chains from a single sample sequenced in a study of cytomegalovirus exposure and HLA in healthy donors. 60 Vbeta and 13 Jbeta primers were used in PCR. The protocol was immunoSEQ multiplex PCR, while the TCRdb copy is restricted to in-frame clones and leaves out a portion. The table has 63,000 or so clones, approximately 74% seen once; the top ten hold 22%. Sequences were obtained from PBMCs. The receptors were sampled from a woman aged 25-40 years in good health and CMV-seropositive.

The chain combines TRBV11-2 with TRBJ2-7; tentatively, D is TRBD2 (6 bases). V dropped 10 bases and J dropped 4 bases, with 17 bases sitting between them. Germline loops: CDR1 SGHAT, CDR2 FQNNGV. The CDR3 is 13 amino acids. CDR3 nucleotide sequence: TGTGCCACCTCCCTTCAGGAGGGATACGAGCAGTACTTC. This gives the protein CATSLQEGYEQYF.

V and J are TRBV6-6 and TRBJ2-5, with D possibly being TRBD1 (5 bases). The germline V gene has CDR1 MNHNY and CDR2 SVGAGI (reference sequence). The CDR3 runs 15 residues. Deletions cut 0 bases from V and 5 bases from J, with 13 bases between. Written as DNA, the CDR3 is TGTGCCAGCAGTTACTCGATCAGGGTGGGGGAGACCCAGTACTTC. This encodes CASSYSIRVGETQYF.

In DNA form, the CDR3 reads TGCACCAGCAGCCAAGGAACTAGCGGGAGTTACGAGCAGTACTTC. Encoded protein: CTSSQGTSGSYEQYF. The chain carries TRBV1 and TRBJ2-7; TRBD2, the table's D call, lacks a check against the DNA. TRBV1 counts as a pseudogene. The CDR3 is made up of 15 amino acids.

This clone has only a few counts. The genes are TRBV6-5 and TRBJ1-2; 8 bases fit TRBD1. The CDR3 has 13 residues. After removal of 6 bases from V and 8 bases from J, the junction contained 8 bases not matched to a gene. Germline CDR1 reads MNHEY; CDR2 reads SVGAGI. CDR3 bases: TGTGCCAGCAGAGGACAGGGTTTTTGGGGCTACACCTTC. This translates into CASRGQGFWGYTF.

The rearrangement joins TRBV2 to TRBJ2-7, with a weak D call TRBD2 (6 bases). The germline CDR1 and CDR2 sequences are SNHLY and FYNNEI. There are 14 residues in the CDR3. V lost 5 bases and J 7 bases, leaving 18 bases between the germline ends. The chain's CDR3 is CASSRGLGGLEQYF. CDR3 DNA sequence: TGTGCCAGCAGTCGGGGACTGGGGGGTCTAGAGCAGTACTTC.

This clone was seen a single time. V usage is TRBV7-9 and J usage is TRBJ2-4, with D maybe TRBD2 (6 bases). Deletions cut 8 bases from V and 0 bases from J, with 8 bases between. The CDR3 spans 13 residues. Per the germline V gene, CDR1 is SEHNR and CDR2 is FQNEAQ (reference sequence). CDR3 loop: CASVGGAKNIQYF. CDR3 DNA: TGTGCCAGCGTGGGGGGAGCCAAAAACATTCAGTACTTC.

The chain employs TRBV2 and TRBJ2-1; 10 bases agree with TRBD2. This CDR3 is 16 amino acids long. J gave up 7 bases and V 1 base, and 7 bases lay outside the gene matches. Germline loops: CDR1 SNHLY, CDR2 FYNNEI. The CDR3 region is CASSEERLAGENEQFF. The CDR3 DNA reads TGTGCCAGCAGTGAAGAAAGGCTAGCGGGAGAGAATGAGCAGTTCTTC.

J is TRBJ2-7 and V is TRBV5-1, with D perhaps TRBD2 (6 bases). Per germline, CDR1 SGHRS and CDR2 YFSETQ. Trimming removed 0 bases at V and 2 bases at J, with 12 bases between. The length of the CDR3 is 15 residues. CDR3 coding DNA: TGCGCCAGCAGCTTGGCCACTAGCATAGCCTACGAGCAGTACTTC. It translates to CASSLATSIAYEQYF.

Only one count was recorded for this clone. This sequence joins TRBV15 and TRBJ2-7; 10 bases fit TRBD2. The CDR3 length is 14 residues. Germline CDR1 and CDR2: LNHNV and YYDKDF (reference sequence). Losses at the gene ends were 8 bases for V and 4 bases for J; bases not matched to a gene: 8. This CDR3 is CATQPASGSYEQYF. In nucleotides, the CDR3 is TGTGCCACCCAACCCGCTAGCGGGAGTTACGAGCAGTACTTC.

The chain has TRBV2 and TRBJ2-1; 11 bases are shared with TRBD2. Germline CDR1 reads SNHLY; CDR2 reads FYNNEI. This CDR3 region has 16 residues. V was clipped by 5 bases and J by 0 bases; unmatched bases: 3. In DNA form, the CDR3 reads TGTGCCAGCAGTCAAACTAGCGGGAGCTCCTACAATGAGCAGTTCTTC. Its translation: CASSQTSGSSYNEQFF.

The chain combines TRBV7-2 with TRBJ2-2, with D perhaps TRBD1 (5 bases). The CDR3 spans 15 residues. V gave up 5 bases and J gave up 4 bases, with 14 bases separating them. Germline V gives CDR1 SGHTA, CDR2 FQGNSA. For the CDR3, the DNA is TGTGCCAGCAGCACAACCAGGACATTCACCGGGGAGCTGTTTTTT. Translation gives CASSTTRTFTGELFF.

The CDR3 region is CASSPSVVAGETQYF. The CDR3, as DNA: TGTGCCAGCAGTCCCTCCGTGGTAGCGGGAGAGACCCAGTACTTC. The rearrangement links TRBV6-5 to TRBJ2-5; 7 bases map to TRBD2. CDR3 size: 15 residues. Germline V gene lookup returns CDR1 MNHEY and CDR2 SVGAGI. V trimming: 5 bases; J trimming: 4 bases; junction bases outside the gene matches: 10.

The genes are TRBV15 and TRBJ2-6; D gene uncertain. The CDR3 is made up of 16 amino acids. V was shortened by 0 bases and J by 0 bases, with 6 bases between the two germline ends. Germline V lookup: CDR1 LNHNV, CDR2 YYDKDF (reference sequence). The chain's CDR3 is CATSRDEISGANVLTF. CDR3 nucleotide sequence: TGTGCCACCAGCAGAGATGAGATCTCTGGGGCCAACGTCCTGACTTTC.

This clone was seen only once. The chain links TRBV10-3 to TRBJ1-2; TRBD1 agrees at 8 bases. V was pared by 4 bases and J by 6 bases, with 4 bases of the junction left unmatched. There are 13 residues in the CDR3. Germline loops: CDR1 ENHRY, CDR2 SYGVKD. This CDR3 is CAISAQTGDGYTF. The CDR3 region has the DNA TGTGCCATCAGTGCCCAGACAGGGGATGGCTACACCTTC.

Here the CDR3 reads CTSRTDGTGKGEQYF. For the CDR3, the DNA is TGCACCAGCAGGACTGATGGGACAGGGAAGGGCGAGCAGTACTTC. The chain couples TRBV1 to TRBJ2-7; the table's D call, TRBD1, was not checked against the DNA. TRBV1 is a documented pseudogene. The CDR3 sequence is 15 residues long.

V and J are TRBV4-3 and TRBJ1-2; D unresolved. V lost 5 bases, J lost 5 bases, and 15 bases lay in between. The length of the CDR3 is 14 residues. CDR1 is LGHNA and CDR2 is YSLEER in the germline V gene. The CDR3 spells CASSFGILSYGYTF. The CDR3 DNA reads TGCGCCAGCAGCTTCGGGATCTTGTCGTATGGCTACACCTTC.

This clone was counted a single time. V is TRBV4-1 and J is TRBJ1-5; 9 bases line up with TRBD1. J gave up 10 bases and V 1 base, and 14 bases lay outside the gene matches. CDR1 and CDR2 (germline): MGHRA, YSYEKL. This CDR3 comprises 17 residues. The CDR3 sequence is CASSQVSQDRGLIPQHF. CDR3 DNA: TGCGCCAGCAGCCAAGTTAGCCAGGACAGGGGATTGATACCCCAGCATTTT.

This chain joins TRBV30 and TRBJ1-3, with TRBD1 matching 7 bases. The J segment lost 2 bases and the V segment lost 2 bases, leaving 3 bases of the junction unmatched. CDR3 size: 14 residues. Germline-derived CDR1 and CDR2 are GTSNPN and SVGIG (reference sequence). The CDR3 protein is CAWSTGATGNTIYF. CDR3 nucleotide sequence: TGTGCCTGGAGTACAGGGGCGACTGGAAACACCATATATTTT.

This sequence joins TRBV30 and TRBJ2-2, with 12 bases identical to TRBD2. Germline loops: CDR1 GTSNPN, CDR2 SVGIG (reference sequence). The junction had 5 bases not matched to a gene; V was cut back by 0 bases and J by 15 bases. The CDR3 covers 13 residues. The CDR3 protein is CAWSVLAGGSVFF. CDR3 sequence (DNA): TGTGCCTGGAGTGTACTAGCGGGAGGTTCGGTGTTTTTT.

The rearrangement uses TRBV30 and TRBJ2-2, with D possibly matching TRBD2 (6 bases). V dropped 4 bases and J dropped 4 bases, with 13 bases sitting between them. The germline gives CDR1 GTSNPN, CDR2 SVGIG (reference sequence). The CDR3 has 14 amino acids. The CDR3 loop reads CAWTASDPTGELFF. CDR3 DNA: TGTGCCTGGACTGCTAGCGATCCCACCGGGGAGCTGTTTTTT.

The CDR3 nucleotides are TGTGCCACCAAACAGGGCCTTGCTAATGAAAAACTGTTTTTT. It encodes CATKQGLANEKLFF. The rearrangement uses TRBV6-5 and TRBJ1-4, with D maybe TRBD1 (6 bases). CDR1 and CDR2 from the germline V gene are MNHEY and SVGAGI. This CDR3 is built from 14 residues. V gave up 10 bases and J gave up 3 bases, with 15 bases separating them.

This chain uses TRBV7-6 with TRBJ2-7, with 9 nucleotides matching TRBD1. The junction had 16 bases not matched to a gene; V was cut back by 4 bases and J by 6 bases. Germline lookup yields CDR1 SGHVS and CDR2 FNYEAQ. This CDR3 has 17 amino acids. The CDR3 coding sequence is TGTGCCAGCAGCTCAAAAGCCACCGGGACAGGGAGCAGCGAGCAGTACTTC. This gives the protein CASSSKATGTGSSEQYF.

This rearrangement joins TRBV4-2 to TRBJ2-3; TRBD2 agrees at 9 bases. This CDR3 is 18 amino acids long. V lost 2 bases and J lost 0; bases outside the gene matches: 9. CDR1 and CDR2 (germline): LGHNA, YNFKEQ. The CDR3 DNA reads TGTGCCAGCAGCCAAAAGGTTGCTAGCGGGACTAGCACAGATACGCAGTATTTT. Translated, it gives CASSQKVASGTSTDTQYF.

This chain links TRBV7-6 with TRBJ2-5; the D is unclear. From germline, CDR1 is SGHVS and CDR2 FNYEAQ. V was shortened by 6 bases and J by 5 bases, with 10 bases between the two germline ends. The CDR3 extends over 12 amino acids. CDR3 in amino acids: CASSRGQETQYF. DNA of the CDR3: TGTGCCAGCAGTAGAGGTCAGGAGACCCAGTACTTC.

This clone occurred once. CDR3 amino acids: CASTRFRGQPQHF. In DNA form, the CDR3 reads TGTGCCAGTACCCGCTTTCGGGGACAGCCCCAGCATTTT. The chain joins TRBV19 to TRBJ1-5; no definite D call. Trimming removed 7 bases at V and 7 bases at J, with 14 bases between. The CDR3 spans 13 residues. Germline-derived CDR1 and CDR2 are LNHDA and SQIVND (reference sequence).

The gene calls are TRBV15 and TRBJ2-7; possible D gene TRBD2, 5 bases. The CDR3 has 12 amino acids. Trimming removed 4 bases at V and 3 bases at J, with 7 bases between. Germline-derived CDR1 and CDR2 are LNHNV and YYDKDF (reference sequence). Written as DNA, the CDR3 is TGTGCCACCAGCAAAGCGGACTACGAGCAGTACTTC. It yields the protein CATSKADYEQYF.

The chain combines TRBV6-4 with TRBJ2-3, with 8 bases identical to TRBD2. In germline, CDR1 is MRHNA, CDR2 SNTAGT. The length of the CDR3 is 15 residues. V shed 6 bases and J 2 bases; nucleotides not matched to a gene: 7. Here the CDR3 reads CASSATSDYTDTQYF. CDR3 bases: TGTGCCAGCAGCGCGACTAGCGACTACACAGATACGCAGTATTTT.

This clone was counted between two and nine times. The chain has TRBV2 and TRBJ1-4; the match to TRBD1 covers 10 bases. Germline V gene lookup returns CDR1 SNHLY and CDR2 FYNNEI. The CDR3 extends over 15 amino acids. With 7 bases clipped from V and 8 bases from J, the junction kept 10 bases outside the gene matches. CDR3 sequence reads: CASTYGQGVGEKLFF. The DNA of the CDR3 is TGTGCCAGCACCTACGGACAGGGGGTGGGAGAAAAACTGTTTTTT.

The chain is built from TRBV25-1 and TRBJ2-4; unclear D gene. V was pared by 3 bases and J by 6 bases, with 12 bases between. The CDR3 covers 14 residues. The germline V gene encodes CDR1 MGHDK and CDR2 SYGVNS. The CDR3 region has the DNA TGTGCCAGCAGTGATAGACCTGGGCTAAACATTCAGTACTTC. Amino acids: CASSDRPGLNIQYF. Full variable domain (outside the CDR3, taken from reference TRBV25-1 and TRBJ2-4): EADIYQTPRYLVIGTGKKITLECSQTMGHDKMYWYQQDPGMELHLIHYSYGVNSTEKGDLSSESTVSRIRTEHFPLTLESARPSHTSQYLCASSDRPGLNIQYFGAGTRLSVL.